This T cell receptor beta chain was sequenced for a study of T cell repertoires in cytomegalovirus infection. Study information: Epitope selection comprised recently identified HLA-C-restricted CMV epitopes and well-studied HLA-B-restricted CMV epitopes. Indications came from public TCR beta signatures; they pointed to CMV infection and to a matching HLA type.

The CDR3 is 14 amino acids. Germline trimming cut 1 base from V and 12 bases from J; bases unmatched to any gene: 5. Germline values: CDR1 SGHTA, CDR2 FQGNSA. A single record per CDR3 protein comes from TCRdb applying MiXCR to the reads. This sample yields under 850,000 distinct CDR3 sequences, of which 33% are seen a single time; around a sixth belongs to the top ten. Study-wide results and limits: In two of eight donors, the top clonotype was HLA-C-restricted CMV-specific. Using cumulative public TCR beta family frequency, the authors identified those who carried CMV together with the relevant HLA.

As for this clonotype: The antigen remains unidentified.

The genes are TRBV7-2 and TRBJ2-1; 11 nucleotides match TRBD2. The receptor was isolated from a human donor in good health (CMV status not recorded). Some clones in this sample may be carry-over from other donors' samples. This specimen was cultured PBMCs, taken from culture after CMV antigen stimulation. This CDR3 is CASSLVTSGERQFF. DNA for the CDR3: TGTGCCAGCAGCTTAGTGACTAGCGGGGAGAGGCAGTTCTTC.